Below, 7 T cell receptor beta chains from the same sample are listed, as sequenced in a study of blood T cell repertoires in COVID-19. Profiled with immunoSEQ multiplex PCR; TCRdb holds only in-frame clones, not every one. The data hold approximately 230,000 clones, with about 91% observed a single time. Input material: peripheral blood. Source of these receptors: a man older than 75 with acute or convalescent COVID-19.

The chain uses TRBV6-5 and TRBJ2-1; 8 positions match TRBD2. Trimming at V came to 6 bases and at J to 8 bases, leaving 12 bases not matched to a gene. Germline V CDR1 and CDR2: MNHEY, SVGAGI. This CDR3 has 15 residues. This CDR3 is CASRKVAGLNDEQFF. CDR3 bases: TGTGCCAGCAGGAAGGTAGCGGGACTAAACGATGAGCAGTTCTTC.

The CDR3 coding sequence is TGTGCCACCAGCAGAGAGGCCAACAGTAAACCTATTAATGAAAAACTGTTTTTT. It codes for CATSREANSKPINEKLFF. The chain couples TRBV15 to TRBJ1-4; D ambiguous. The CDR3 length is 18 residues. Germline V gene sequence: CDR1 LNHNV, CDR2 YYDKDF (reference sequence). V lost 0 bases and J 4 bases, leaving 18 bases between the germline ends.

V is TRBV12-5 and J is TRBJ2-7, with 8 bases identical to TRBD2. The ends lost 0 bases at V and 0 bases at J; junction bases unmatched: 4. Germline V gene sequence: CDR1 LGHNT, CDR2 FRNRAP. The CDR3 consists of 16 residues. CDR3 DNA sequence: TGTGCTAGTGGTTTGGTCTCGGGAGGGGCCTCCTACGAGCAGTACTTC. This encodes CASGLVSGGASYEQYF. Looking up the rest from reference TRBV12-5 and TRBJ2-7 gives the full variable domain: DARVTQTPRHKVTEMGQEVTMRCQPILGHNTVFWYRQTMMQGLELLAYFRNRAPLDDSGMPKDRFSAEMPDATLATLKIQPSEPRDSAVYFCASGLVSGGASYEQYFGPGTRLTVT.

DNA of the CDR3: TGCGCCAGCAGCGCAGTAGCGGGGGCTAAAGAGACCCAGTACTTC. Its protein product is CASSAVAGAKETQYF. The V call is TRBV5-1, the J call TRBJ2-5; TRBD2 aligns across 9 bases. The CDR3 runs to 15 residues. Germline V lookup: CDR1 SGHRS, CDR2 YFSETQ. V dropped 4 bases and J dropped 3; count of bases not matched to a gene: 7. The variable domain in full, with the rest retrieved from reference TRBV5-1 and TRBJ2-5, is KAGVTQTPRYLIKTRGQQVTLSCSPISGHRSVSWYQQTPGQGLQFLFEYFSETQRNKGNFPGRFSGRQFSNSRSEMNVSTLELGDSALYLCASSAVAGAKETQYFGPGTRLLVL.

The chain combines TRBV19 with TRBJ1-2; the D gene is possibly TRBD1 (5 bases). The CDR3 spans 17 residues. Germline-derived CDR1 and CDR2 are LNHDA and SQIVND (reference sequence). Trimming left V 4 bases short and J 4 bases short, with 22 bases between. The CDR3 is CASSSSQKLGQLYGYTF. The CDR3 DNA follows: TGTGCCAGTAGTAGCTCCCAGAAATTGGGGCAACTCTATGGCTACACCTTC.

The chain couples TRBV28 to TRBJ1-1; TRBD1 aligns across 8 bases. J lost 8 bases, V lost 3 bases, and 8 bases had no gene match. CDR3 size: 14 residues. The germline V gene encodes CDR1 MDHEN and CDR2 SYDVKM. DNA of the CDR3: TGTGCCAGCAGTTTCGGGCAGGGGGCGCGAGAAGCTTTCTTT. It encodes CASSFGQGAREAFF.

The V call is TRBV5-5, the J call TRBJ2-1; D unresolved. Per germline, CDR1 SGHKS and CDR2 YYEKEE (reference sequence). Trimming cost V 4 bases and J 0 bases, with 11 bases left between them. The CDR3 is 15 residues long. The CDR3 nucleotides are TGTGCCAGCAGCCAAGACACAAGCTCCTACAATGAGCAGTTCTTC. The encoded protein is CASSQDTSSYNEQFF.